This entry lists 5 T cell receptor beta chains sequenced from one sample in a study of CXCR3-negative and CXCR3-positive naive CD8 T cells. 5' RACE with UMI labels generated the TRB cDNA libraries. TCRdb reprocessed the 5' RACE reads and reports one entry per CDR3 protein, with no DNA. The listing records fewer than 80,000 distinct CDR3 sequences. The sample was naive CXCR3- CD8+ T cells from blood. Sample subset: CD45RO-CCR7+CD27+CD95- naive CD8+ T cells lacking CXCR3 (TNR3-). These receptors all come from a human donor in good health. Some clones in this sample may be carry-over from other donors' samples.

The chain couples TRBV7-2 to TRBJ2-2. Germline assignment: CDR1 SGHTA and CDR2 FQGNSA. This CDR3 comprises 14 residues. The CDR3 loop reads CASIIKQSTGELFF. The complete variable domain, with remaining parts taken from reference TRBV7-2 and TRBJ2-2, reads GAGVSQSPSNKVTEKGKDVELRCDPISGHTALYWYRQSLGQGLEFLIYFQGNSAPDKSGLPSDRFSAERTGGSVSTLTIQRTQQEDSAVYLCASIIKQSTGELFFGEGSRLTVL.

CDR3 in amino acids: CASSQARSSYEQYF. The V call is TRBV14, the J call TRBJ2-7. This CDR3 is built from 14 residues. Germline V CDR1 and CDR2: SGHDN, FVKESK. Combining the CDR3 with reference TRBV14 and TRBJ2-7 gives the whole variable domain EAGVTQFPSHSVIEKGQTVTLRCDPISGHDNLYWYRRVMGKEIKFLLHFVKESKQDESGMPNNRFLAERTGGTYSTLKVQPAELEDSGVYFCASSQARSSYEQYFGPGTRLTVT.

The chain couples TRBV7-8 to TRBJ1-1. Germline CDR1 SGHVS, CDR2 FQNEAQ. There are 12 residues in the CDR3. CDR3 region: CASSLGDSQAFF.

J is TRBJ2-1 and V is TRBV29-1. Germline V gene sequence: CDR1 SQVTM, CDR2 ANQGSEA. The CDR3 runs 11 residues. CDR3 in amino acids: CSVGHYNEQFF.

The chain carries TRBV7-9 and TRBJ2-1; there is no DNA to check the TCRdb D call of TRBD2. Germline CDR1 reads SEHNR; CDR2 reads FQNEAQ (reference sequence). This CDR3 has 15 amino acids. The CDR3 loop reads CASSLGTADVEGQFF.